This TCR beta chain was captured by sequencing in a study of identical twins. TCRdb independently ran MiXCR on the 5' RACE reads; one entry per CDR3 protein. Among hundreds of thousands of distinct CDR3 sequences listed, over 9% were seen once. The germline V gene encodes CDR1 SGHDT and CDR2 YYEEEE. Losses at the gene ends were 1 base for V and 4 bases for J; bases not matched to a gene: 1. This CDR3 contains 16 residues. This clonotype came up a few times. A further study also used this sample, focusing on yellow fever vaccine responses in identical twins. As reported in that work: Each twin's T cell response to the vaccine was reported to look partly convergent and partly personalized.

Sequencing used PBMCs. This TCR was recovered from a woman aged 18-30 years in good health. The chain is built from TRBV5-6 and TRBJ2-1, with 14 bases matching TRBD2. The CDR3 loop is CASSLRLAGGYNEQFF. CDR3 in DNA: TGTGCCAGCAGCTTGAGACTAGCGGGAGGGTACAATGAGCAGTTCTTC.